This T cell receptor (beta chain) was recovered during a study of molecular identifiers for immune sequencing clone quantification. TCRdb re-derived calls from the PCR reads in MiXCR, one entry per CDR3 protein. The sample lists about half a million distinct CDR3 sequences, over 20% occurring once. Worth noting for this clonotype: Its ends do not fully match the called genes, so a read error is possible.

The sample comprised naive CD8+ T cells from blood, with Jurkat cell RNA spiked in. Subset: FACS-sorted CD8+CD4-CCR7+CD45RA+ naive T cells. This receptor was identified in a human donor in good health. Some libraries in this study had Jurkat cell RNA spiked in.

CDR3 sequence: CAGSRDPGYEQYF. The CDR3 DNA reads as TGCGCCGGCAGCCGGGACCCTGGCTACGAGCAGTACTTC. This sequence joins TRBV4-1 and TRBJ2-7; either TRBD1 or TRBD2 may supply D (5 bases each). Germline V gene data show CDR1 as MGHRA and CDR2 as YSYEKL. The CDR3 loop spans 13 amino acids.